What follows are 27 T cell receptor beta chains derived from one specimen sequenced in a study of blood T cell repertoires in COVID-19. Using immunoSEQ multiplex PCR, the repertoire was profiled, and TCRdb retains in-frame clones only, with some absent. The sample yields about 330,000 clones, around nine tenths seen once. The sequenced material came from PBMCs or T cells enriched from blood (not recorded which). The receptors were gathered from a woman in her 30s who had recovered from COVID-19.

The chain's CDR3 is CASSLAGLADFTDTQYF. The CDR3 coding sequence is TGTGCCAGCAGCTTAGCTGGGCTAGCGGATTTCACAGATACGCAGTATTTT. The chain joins TRBV7-6 to TRBJ2-3; TRBD2 agrees at 7 bases. The CDR3 is 17 residues long. Germline trimming cut 0 bases from V and 2 bases from J; bases unmatched to any gene: 8. CDR1 is SGHVS and CDR2 is FNYEAQ in the germline V gene.

The V call is TRBV19, the J call TRBJ2-1; 8 nucleotides agree with TRBD1. The length of the CDR3 is 15 residues. V dropped 3 bases and J dropped 6; count of bases not matched to a gene: 7. CDR1 is LNHDA and CDR2 is SQIVND in the germline V gene (reference sequence). The CDR3 loop is CASSIGRGRINEQFF. CDR3 sequence (DNA): TGTGCCAGTAGTATCGGCAGGGGGCGCATCAATGAGCAGTTCTTC.

This clone was picked up a small number of times. This sequence joins TRBV4-2 and TRBJ1-1; tentatively, D is TRBD1 (6 bases). The CDR3 totals 14 residues. Germline lookup yields CDR1 LGHNA and CDR2 YNFKEQ. V gave up 3 bases and J gave up 7 bases, with 15 bases separating them. DNA of the CDR3: TGTGCCAGCAGCCAGGGGGCGGGGAGGGATGAAGCTTTCTTT. This gives the protein CASSQGAGRDEAFF.

The chain has TRBV7-9 and TRBJ1-4, with no clear D. Per the germline V gene, CDR1 is SEHNR and CDR2 is FQNEAQ (reference sequence). Trimming removed 5 bases from V and 2 bases from J, with 27 bases in between. The CDR3 has 20 amino acids. DNA for the CDR3: TGTGCCAGCAGCACACCCTCCGCCAGCCACCGAAGCGCGACTAATGAAAAACTGTTTTTT. It translates to CASSTPSASHRSATNEKLFF.

This clone has just a few counts. V and J are TRBV4-1 and TRBJ2-7; D is uncertain. The CDR3 contains 14 residues. Trimming removed 2 bases at V and 5 bases at J, with 13 bases between. The germline CDR1 and CDR2 sequences are MGHRA and YSYEKL. CDR3 nucleotides: TGCGCCAGCAGCCAATATAACGACTTCAACGAGCAGTACTTC. This translates into CASSQYNDFNEQYF.

The chain employs TRBV11-2 and TRBJ1-2; 7 nucleotides agree with TRBD1. Germline CDR1 is SGHAT and CDR2 is FQNNGV. Unmatched junction bases numbered 8, after V lost 4 bases and J lost 6 bases. This CDR3 has 14 residues. CDR3 coding DNA: TGTGCCAGCAGCTCCGTACAGGGGTGGCATGGCTACACCTTC. Translated: CASSSVQGWHGYTF.

The gene calls are TRBV19 and TRBJ1-6, with D possibly TRBD1 on 6 matching bases. The CDR3 loop spans 14 amino acids. From germline, CDR1 is LNHDA and CDR2 SQIVND (reference sequence). The V end was cut by 6 bases, the J end by 10 bases, with 16 bases between. CDR3 region: CASRATGKGSPLHF. CDR3 nucleotides: TGTGCCAGTAGAGCAACAGGGAAGGGATCACCCCTCCACTTT.

The chain couples TRBV4-1 to TRBJ1-2, with a tentative D call TRBD1 (6 bases). CDR3 length: 13 amino acids. The germline V gene has CDR1 MGHRA and CDR2 YSYEKL. V lost 2 bases and J 4 bases, leaving 8 bases between the germline ends. CDR3 nucleotide sequence: TGCGCCAGCAGCCAACCGGACAGCTATGGCTACACCTTC. This translates into CASSQPDSYGYTF.

The chain is built from TRBV4-2 and TRBJ1-5; the D is unclear. Trimming stripped 2 bases from V and 6 bases from J, with 8 bases between. The germline gives CDR1 LGHNA, CDR2 YNFKEQ. The CDR3 runs 13 residues. DNA of the CDR3: TGTGCCAGCAGCCAATTTCGAGGTCAGCCCCAGCATTTT. Residues: CASSQFRGQPQHF.

This chain links TRBV28 with TRBJ1-6; 10 nucleotides line up with TRBD1. In germline, CDR1 is MDHEN, CDR2 SYDVKM. This CDR3 comprises 16 residues. Trimming took 7 bases from V and 9 from J; bases not matched to a gene: 12. The DNA of the CDR3 is TGTGCCAGCACCGTGACAGGGGGCGCGTTGGGTTCACCCCTCCACTTT. It yields the protein CASTVTGGALGSPLHF.

The gene calls are TRBV11-2 and TRBJ2-5; D might be TRBD2 (6 bases). CDR3 length: 13 residues. The germline V and J ends were trimmed by 0 bases and 5 bases, with 7 bases remaining between them. Per germline, CDR1 SGHAT and CDR2 FQNNGV. In DNA, the CDR3 is TGTGCCAGCAGCTTAGACGGAGGGGAGACCCAGTACTTC. Translating gives CASSLDGGETQYF.

The genes are TRBV7-8 and TRBJ1-1, with D tentatively TRBD1 (5 bases). In germline, CDR1 is SGHVS, CDR2 FQNEAQ. Trimming cost V 5 bases and J 11 bases, with 12 bases left between them. This CDR3 region has 11 residues. Written as DNA, the CDR3 is TGTGCCAGCAGCCTATGGGGGGAGGCTTTCTTT. Translated: CASSLWGEAFF.

The chain couples TRBV19 to TRBJ1-2; D might be TRBD1 (5 bases). Germline CDR1 reads LNHDA; CDR2 reads SQIVND (reference sequence). The CDR3 is made up of 15 amino acids. Trimming shortened V by 3 bases and J by 4 bases, and 15 bases separated the two germline ends. CDR3 in DNA: TGTGCCAGTAGTATCCCAACGGGACTACTCTATGGCTACACCTTC. Its protein is CASSIPTGLLYGYTF.

This sequence joins TRBV9 and TRBJ2-3, with 9 bases aligning to TRBD2. V shed 4 bases, J shed 1 base, and the junction held 10 bases outside the gene matches. The CDR3 is 17 amino acids. Per germline, CDR1 SGDLS and CDR2 YYNGEE. The chain's CDR3 is CASSPRGGGAGTDTQYF. In DNA, the CDR3 is TGTGCCAGCAGCCCGAGGGGCGGGGGGGCTGGCACAGATACGCAGTATTTT.

The chain employs TRBV5-4 and TRBJ1-2; 9 positions match TRBD1. From germline, CDR1 is SGHNT and CDR2 YYREEE (reference sequence). The CDR3 runs to 14 residues. J lost 5 bases, V lost 5 bases, and 7 bases had no gene match. The DNA of the CDR3 is TGTGCCAGCAGAGAGGGGACAGGGAGGTATGGCTACACCTTC. Translation: CASREGTGRYGYTF. Combining the CDR3 with reference TRBV5-4 and TRBJ1-2 gives the whole variable domain ETGVTQSPTHLIKTRGQQVTLRCSSQSGHNTVSWYQQALGQGPQFIFQYYREEENGRGNFPPRFSGLQFPNYSSELNVNALELDDSALYLCASREGTGRYGYTFGSGTRLTVV.

The chain uses TRBV5-1 and TRBJ2-3, with D possibly matching TRBD2 (6 bases). The V and J ends lost 4 bases and 2 bases respectively, with 11 bases between them. Germline CDR1 SGHRS, CDR2 YFSETQ. CDR3 length: 14 amino acids. This chain's CDR3 is CASSAGLSTDTQYF. The CDR3 DNA reads as TGCGCCAGCAGCGCGGGACTTTCCACAGATACGCAGTATTTT.

This chain connects TRBV30 to TRBJ1-2; D may be TRBD1 (5 bases). Germline values: CDR1 GTSNPN, CDR2 SVGIG (reference sequence). The CDR3 is 13 residues long. V was cut by 3 bases and J by 6 bases, with 14 bases left in between. CDR3 sequence reads: CAWRIGPGDGYTF. The CDR3 region has the DNA TGTGCCTGGAGGATAGGACCGGGGGATGGCTACACCTTC.

The genes are TRBV3-1 (or the pseudogene TRBV3-2) and TRBJ2-7; a possible D gene is TRBD2 (5 bases). V was pared by 5 bases and J by 2 bases, with 13 bases between. The CDR3 is 14 residues long. The germline CDR1 and CDR2 sequences are LGHDT and YNNKEL (reference sequence). Written as DNA, the CDR3 is TGTGCCAGCAGCTTCGCCGGGGAAGCCTACGAGCAGTACTTC. It codes for CASSFAGEAYEQYF.

This chain uses TRBV30 with TRBJ1-2; tentative D call: TRBD1 (6 bases). Trimming pared 2 bases from V and 6 bases from J, leaving 10 bases between. The CDR3 spans 12 residues. Germline V gives CDR1 GTSNPN, CDR2 SVGIG (reference sequence). The CDR3 spells CAWSPGTHGYTF. CDR3 bases: TGTGCCTGGAGTCCCGGGACACATGGCTACACCTTC.

The gene calls are TRBV12-3 or TRBV12-4 and TRBJ1-3; no firm D call. The CDR3 consists of 13 residues. V was pared by 6 bases and J by 0 bases, with 6 bases between. CDR3 residues: CASSRVSGNTIYF. The CDR3 DNA reads as TGTGCCAGCAGCCGGGTCTCTGGAAACACCATATATTTT.

This clone was seen once. CDR3 sequence reads: CASSLATTGRKEQYF. The CDR3 nucleotides are TGCGCCAGCAGCTTGGCGACGACAGGGCGGAAAGAGCAGTACTTC. V and J are TRBV5-1 and TRBJ2-7; 7 nucleotides line up with TRBD1. The CDR3 is 15 residues long. From germline, CDR1 is SGHRS and CDR2 YFSETQ. V lost 0 bases and J lost 7; bases outside the gene matches: 10.

Points on this clone: Other DNA sequences in the sample encode the same CDR3. This sequence joins TRBV20-1 and TRBJ1-2, with D possibly being TRBD1 (5 bases). V was shortened by 6 bases and J by 3 bases, with 8 bases between the two germline ends. Germline CDR1 reads DFQATT; CDR2 reads SNEGSKA (reference sequence). The CDR3 runs 11 residues. The CDR3 coding sequence is TGCAGTGCCCCGACAGACTATGGCTACACCTTC. Its protein product is CSAPTDYGYTF.

This chain links TRBV4-2 with TRBJ2-3, with 12 bases identical to TRBD2. V lost 4 bases, J lost 5 bases, and 7 bases stayed unmatched. This CDR3 region has 16 residues. The germline V gene has CDR1 LGHNA and CDR2 YNFKEQ. CDR3 loop: CASSLAASGGGDTQYF. The CDR3, as DNA: TGTGCCAGCAGCCTCGCCGCTAGCGGGGGGGGAGATACGCAGTATTTT.

The CDR3 nucleotides read TGTGCCAGCAGTCTGTTGGGCAGCAATCAGCCCCAGCATTTT. Translation: CASSLLGSNQPQHF. The V call is TRBV6-5, the J call TRBJ1-5; D uncertain. The CDR3 is 14 amino acids. Germline values: CDR1 MNHEY, CDR2 SVGAGI. Trimming took off 5 bases at V and 1 base at J, with 9 bases between the two ends.

The CDR3 DNA reads TGTGCCAGCAGCCACCCCGGGGGGGGGACCTATGGCTACACCTTC. This encodes CASSHPGGGTYGYTF. The chain combines TRBV16 with TRBJ1-2, with D maybe TRBD1 (5 bases). Trimming took off 3 bases at V and 4 bases at J, with 15 bases between the two ends. From germline, CDR1 is KGHSY and CDR2 FQNENV. This CDR3 contains 15 residues.

The chain combines TRBV7-2 with TRBJ1-5; D not certain. The length of the CDR3 is 16 residues. Trimming stripped 1 base from V and 3 bases from J, with 13 bases between. Germline CDR1 and CDR2: SGHTA and FQGNSA. The CDR3 reads CASSLGTAQANQPQHF. CDR3 in DNA: TGTGCCAGCAGCTTAGGTACGGCCCAGGCCAATCAGCCCCAGCATTTT.

This chain links TRBV5-1 with TRBJ2-7; TRBD2 agrees at 14 bases. CDR3 length: 15 residues. The germline CDR1 and CDR2 sequences are SGHRS and YFSETQ. The ends lost 4 bases at V and 3 bases at J; junction bases unmatched: 3. The CDR3 loop reads CASSTGTSGGYEQYF. CDR3 coding DNA: TGCGCCAGCAGCACCGGGACTAGCGGGGGCTACGAGCAGTACTTC.